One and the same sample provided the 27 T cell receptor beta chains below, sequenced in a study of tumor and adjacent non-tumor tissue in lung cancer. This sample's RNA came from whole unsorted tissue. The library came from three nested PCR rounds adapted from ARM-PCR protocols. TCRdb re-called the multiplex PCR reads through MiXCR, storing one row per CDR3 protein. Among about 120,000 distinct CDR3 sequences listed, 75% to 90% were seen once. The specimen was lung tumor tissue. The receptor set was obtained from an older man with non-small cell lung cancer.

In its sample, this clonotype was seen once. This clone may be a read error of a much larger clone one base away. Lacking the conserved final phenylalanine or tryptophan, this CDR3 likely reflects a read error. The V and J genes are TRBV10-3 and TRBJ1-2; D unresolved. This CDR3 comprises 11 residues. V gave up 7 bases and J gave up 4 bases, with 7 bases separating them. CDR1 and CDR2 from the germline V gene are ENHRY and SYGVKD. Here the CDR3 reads CAINSGYGYTL. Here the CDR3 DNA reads TGTGCCATCAATTCGGGCTATGGCTACACCTTG.

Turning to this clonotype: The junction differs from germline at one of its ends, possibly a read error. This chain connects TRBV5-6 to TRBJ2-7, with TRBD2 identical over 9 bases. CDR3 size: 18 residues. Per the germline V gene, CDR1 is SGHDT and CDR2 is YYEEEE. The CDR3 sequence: CASNSNPKGLAIPYEQYF. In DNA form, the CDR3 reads TGTGCCAGCAACTCAAATCCCAAGGGACTAGCAATCCCCTACGAGCAGTATTTC.

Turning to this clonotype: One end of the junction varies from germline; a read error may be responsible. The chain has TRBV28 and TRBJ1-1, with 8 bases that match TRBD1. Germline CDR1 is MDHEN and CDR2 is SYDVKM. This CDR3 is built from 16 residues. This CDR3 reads CATPHLLRGLNIEAFF. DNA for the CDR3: TGTGCCACCCCCCATTTACTCAGGGGGCTCAACATTGAAGCTTTCTTT.

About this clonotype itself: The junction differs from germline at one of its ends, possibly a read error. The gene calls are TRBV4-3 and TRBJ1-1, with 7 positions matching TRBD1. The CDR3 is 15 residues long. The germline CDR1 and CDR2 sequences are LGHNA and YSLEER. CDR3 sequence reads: CVSSPINRGNTEAFF. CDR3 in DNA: TGCGTCAGCAGCCCAATAAACAGGGGGAACACTGAAGCTTTCTTT.

The DNA for the CDR3 is TGCAGCGCCGCCGGGACTAGCGGCACAGCTACGCAGCATTTT. This sequence encodes CSAAGTSGTATQHF. The chain combines TRBV29-1 with TRBJ2-3; the D gene is possibly TRBD1 (5 bases). With the DNA end fitting TRBJ1-5 better, the J assignment may be wrong. The CDR3 extends over 14 amino acids. Germline assignment: CDR1 SQVTM and CDR2 ANQGSEA.

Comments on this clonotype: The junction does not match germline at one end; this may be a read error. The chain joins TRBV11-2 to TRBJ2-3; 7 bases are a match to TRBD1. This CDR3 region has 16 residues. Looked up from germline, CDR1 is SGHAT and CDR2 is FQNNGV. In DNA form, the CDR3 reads TGTGCCAACAGTCCGGACCGGGACAGTTACACAGATAGGCAGTATTTT. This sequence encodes CANSPDRDSYTDRQYF.

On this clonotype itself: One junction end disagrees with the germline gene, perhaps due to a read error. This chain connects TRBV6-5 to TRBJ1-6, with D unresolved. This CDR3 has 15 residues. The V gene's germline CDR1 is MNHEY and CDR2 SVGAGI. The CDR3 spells CASSYSDGKNSPTHF. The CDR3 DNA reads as TGCGCCAGCAGTTATTCCGACGGTAAAAATTCACCCACCCACTTT.

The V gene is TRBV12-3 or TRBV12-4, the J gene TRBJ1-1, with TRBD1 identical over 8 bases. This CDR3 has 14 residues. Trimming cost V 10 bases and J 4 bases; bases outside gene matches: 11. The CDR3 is CAIGPTGVSTEAFF. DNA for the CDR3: TGTGCCATCGGACCGACAGGGGTAAGCACTGAAGCTTTCTTT.

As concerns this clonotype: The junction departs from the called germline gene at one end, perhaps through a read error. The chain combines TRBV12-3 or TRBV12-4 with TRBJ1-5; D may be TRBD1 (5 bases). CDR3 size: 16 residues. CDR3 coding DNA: TGTCCCAGCAGTTTAGGGCCAGGGACGGGCAATCAGCCCCAACATTTT. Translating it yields CPSSLGPGTGNQPQHF.

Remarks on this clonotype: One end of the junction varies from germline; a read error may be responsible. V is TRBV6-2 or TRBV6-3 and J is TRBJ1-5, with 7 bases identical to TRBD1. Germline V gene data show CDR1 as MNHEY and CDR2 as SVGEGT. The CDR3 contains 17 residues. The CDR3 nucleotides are TGTGCCAACAGTTACCACCCAGGGGGGGGTTTCAATCAGCCTCAGCATTTT. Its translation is CANSYHPGGGFNQPQHF.

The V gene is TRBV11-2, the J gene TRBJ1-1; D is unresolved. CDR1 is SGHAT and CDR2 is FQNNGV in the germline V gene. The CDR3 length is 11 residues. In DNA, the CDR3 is TGTGTCTGCGCCACGGTGGGCGAAGCTTTCTTT. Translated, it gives CVCATVGEAFF.

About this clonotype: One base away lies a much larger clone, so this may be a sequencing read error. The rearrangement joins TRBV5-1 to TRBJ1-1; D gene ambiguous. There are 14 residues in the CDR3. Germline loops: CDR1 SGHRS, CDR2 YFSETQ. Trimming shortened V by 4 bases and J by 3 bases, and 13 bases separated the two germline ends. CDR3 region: CASSPSGRDTEAFF. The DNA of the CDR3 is TGCGCCAGCAGCCCGTCGGGCAGAGACACTGAAGCTTTCTTT.

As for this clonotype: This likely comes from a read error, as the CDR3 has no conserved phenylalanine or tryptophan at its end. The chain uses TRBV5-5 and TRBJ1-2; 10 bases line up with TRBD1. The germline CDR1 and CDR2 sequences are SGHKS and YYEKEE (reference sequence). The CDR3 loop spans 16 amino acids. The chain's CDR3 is CDSSLTPNDRGLGYTL. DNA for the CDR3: TGTGACAGCAGCCTGACCCCCAATGACAGGGGGCTTGGCTACACCCTC.

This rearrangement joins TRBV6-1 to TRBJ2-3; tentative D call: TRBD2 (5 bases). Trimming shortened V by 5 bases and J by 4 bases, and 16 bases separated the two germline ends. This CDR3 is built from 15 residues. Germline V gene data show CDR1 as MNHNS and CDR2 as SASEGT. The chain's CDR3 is CASSTPLGSSDTQYF. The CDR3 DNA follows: TGTGCCAGCAGTACCCCCCTGGGGAGTTCAGATACGCAGTATTTT.

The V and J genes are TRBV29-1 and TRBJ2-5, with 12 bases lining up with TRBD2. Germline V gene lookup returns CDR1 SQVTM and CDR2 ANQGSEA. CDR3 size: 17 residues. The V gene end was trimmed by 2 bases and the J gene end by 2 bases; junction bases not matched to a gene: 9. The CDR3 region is CSVEFYWTSGKQETQYF. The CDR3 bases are TGCAGCGTTGAATTCTATTGGACTAGCGGGAAACAAGAGACCCAGTACTTC.

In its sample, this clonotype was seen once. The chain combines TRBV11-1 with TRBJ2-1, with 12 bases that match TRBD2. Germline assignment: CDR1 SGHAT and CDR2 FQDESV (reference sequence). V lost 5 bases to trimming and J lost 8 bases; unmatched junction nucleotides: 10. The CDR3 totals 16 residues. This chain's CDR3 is CASSLRSTSGGYEQFF. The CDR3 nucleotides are TGTGCCAGCAGCCTTCGCTCGACTAGCGGGGGATATGAGCAGTTCTTC. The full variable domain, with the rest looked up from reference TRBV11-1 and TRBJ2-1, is EAEVAQSPRYKITEKSQAVAFWCDPISGHATLYWYRQILGQGPELLVQFQDESVVDDSQLPKDRFSAERLKGVDSTLKIQPAELGDSAMYLCASSLRSTSGGYEQFFGPGTRLTVL.

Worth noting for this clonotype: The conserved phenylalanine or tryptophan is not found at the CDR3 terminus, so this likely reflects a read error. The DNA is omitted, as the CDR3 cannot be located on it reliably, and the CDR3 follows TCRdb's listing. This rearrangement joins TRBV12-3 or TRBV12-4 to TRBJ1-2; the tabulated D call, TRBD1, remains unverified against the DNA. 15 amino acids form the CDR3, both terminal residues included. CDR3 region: CASSLLTGFDNGFTL.

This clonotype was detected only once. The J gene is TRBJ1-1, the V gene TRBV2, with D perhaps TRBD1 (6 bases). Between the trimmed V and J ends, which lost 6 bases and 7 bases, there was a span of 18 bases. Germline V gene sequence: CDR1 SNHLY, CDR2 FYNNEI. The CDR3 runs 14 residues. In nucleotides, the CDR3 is TGTGCCAGCAGCGAAATCAGGGGCAGGATTGAAGCTTTCTTT. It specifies CASSEIRGRIEAFF.

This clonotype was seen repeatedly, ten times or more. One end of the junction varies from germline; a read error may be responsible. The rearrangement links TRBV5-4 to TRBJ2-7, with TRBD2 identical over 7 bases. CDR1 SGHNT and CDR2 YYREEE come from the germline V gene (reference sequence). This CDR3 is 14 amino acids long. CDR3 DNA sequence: TGTGCCAGCAACTTGGGGGGGACTACCTACGAGCAGTACTTC. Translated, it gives CASNLGGTTYEQYF.

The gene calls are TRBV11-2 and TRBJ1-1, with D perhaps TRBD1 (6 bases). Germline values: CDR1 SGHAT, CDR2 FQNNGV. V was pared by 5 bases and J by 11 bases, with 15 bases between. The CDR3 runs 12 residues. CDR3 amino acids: CASSNDRRDAFF. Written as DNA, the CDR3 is TGTGCCAGCAGCAATGACAGGCGTGACGCTTTCTTT.

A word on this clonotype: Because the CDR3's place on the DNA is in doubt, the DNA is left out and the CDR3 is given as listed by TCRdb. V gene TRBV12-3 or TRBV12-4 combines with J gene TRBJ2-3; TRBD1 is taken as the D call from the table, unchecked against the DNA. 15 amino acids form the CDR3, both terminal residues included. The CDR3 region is CASSFAGGISDTRYF.

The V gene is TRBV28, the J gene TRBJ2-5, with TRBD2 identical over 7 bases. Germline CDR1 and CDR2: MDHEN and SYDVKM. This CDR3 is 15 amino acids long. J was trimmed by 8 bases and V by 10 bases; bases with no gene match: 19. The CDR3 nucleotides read TGTGCCAACATCCGGAGGGTGGGAGGGGTAGACACCCAGTACTTC. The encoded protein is CANIRRVGGVDTQYF.

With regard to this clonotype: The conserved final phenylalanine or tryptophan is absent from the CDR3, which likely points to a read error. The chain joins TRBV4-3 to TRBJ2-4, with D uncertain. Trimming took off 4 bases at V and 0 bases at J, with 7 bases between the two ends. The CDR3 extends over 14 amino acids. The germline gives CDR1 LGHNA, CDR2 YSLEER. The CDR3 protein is CASSLTGAKNIQYL. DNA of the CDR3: TGCGCCAGCAGCCTGACGGGAGCCAAAAACATTCAGTACCTC.

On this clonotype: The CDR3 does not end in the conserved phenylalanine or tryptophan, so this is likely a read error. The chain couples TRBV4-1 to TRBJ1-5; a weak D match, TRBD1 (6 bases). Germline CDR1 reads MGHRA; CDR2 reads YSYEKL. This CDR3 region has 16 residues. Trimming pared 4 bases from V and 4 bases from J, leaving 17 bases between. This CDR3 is CASSLIPGQMNQPQHL. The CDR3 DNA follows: TGCGCCAGCAGCCTTATACCTGGACAGATGAATCAGCCCCAGCATCTT.

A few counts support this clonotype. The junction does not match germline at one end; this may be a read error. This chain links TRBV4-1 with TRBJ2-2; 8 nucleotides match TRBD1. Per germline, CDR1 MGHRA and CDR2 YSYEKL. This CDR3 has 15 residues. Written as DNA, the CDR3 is TGCGCCAGCAGCCAGTGGACAGGGCGCACCGGGGAATTGTTATTT. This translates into CASSQWTGRTGELLF.

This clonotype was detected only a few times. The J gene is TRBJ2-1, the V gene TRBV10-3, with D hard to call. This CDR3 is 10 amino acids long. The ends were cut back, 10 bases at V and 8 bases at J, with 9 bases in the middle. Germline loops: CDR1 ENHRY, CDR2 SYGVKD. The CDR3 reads CATNGDEQFF. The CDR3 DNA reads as TGTGCCACCAATGGTGATGAGCAGTTCTTC.

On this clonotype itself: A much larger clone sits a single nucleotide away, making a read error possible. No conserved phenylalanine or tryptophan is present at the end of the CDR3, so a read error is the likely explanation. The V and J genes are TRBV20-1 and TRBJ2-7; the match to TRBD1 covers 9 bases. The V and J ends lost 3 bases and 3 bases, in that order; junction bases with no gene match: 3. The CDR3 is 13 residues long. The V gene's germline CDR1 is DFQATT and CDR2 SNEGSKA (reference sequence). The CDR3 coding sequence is TGCAGTGCTAGTCGACAGGGGGGCTACGAGCAGTACATC. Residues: CSASRQGGYEQYI.